This T cell receptor (beta chain) came from a study of chemoradiotherapy in HPV16-positive cancers. Study-level information: Candidate HPV-specific T-cell clones and common TCR motifs came from functional assays in a couple of HPV16-positive patients. Study observations and caveats: Only two HPV16-positive patients supplied the functional HPV-specificity definition. During treatment, candidate HPV-specific clones and E7-related motifs expanded in tumor.

This CDR3 comprises 16 residues. V lost 2 bases and J lost 0; bases outside the gene matches: 4. The germline gives CDR1 MDHEN, CDR2 SYDVKM. As for this clone: Its antigen is not known.

The repertoire was sequenced with immunoSEQ multiplex PCR; TCRdb's copy has only in-frame clones and lacks some. The table lists 5,500 to 7,500 clones, about 88% of them singletons. The receptor was derived from a human donor with HPV-associated anogenital cancer. V usage is TRBV28 and J usage is TRBJ2-1, with 7 nucleotides matching TRBD2. Specimen: tumor tissue, collected from a patient who underwent chemoradiotherapy. The CDR3 DNA sequence: TGTGCCAGCAGTTTAATAGCGGGCAGCTCCTACAATGAGCAGTTCTTC. Protein product: CASSLIAGSSYNEQFF.